This T cell receptor beta chain is drawn from a study of Graves' ophthalmopathy and Graves' hyperthyroidism. Many counts were recorded for this clonotype. The antigen remains undetermined. Investigators amplified TCR beta CDR3 regions from RNA transcripts. The authors performed first-round RT-PCR with HTBI primers and then a second-round multiplex PCR. TCRdb itself ran the multiplex PCR reads through MiXCR, one entry per CDR3 protein. Among around 1.1 million distinct CDR3 sequences listed, about 36% were seen once. Other autoimmune disease, uncontrolled infection, pregnancy and lactation led to exclusion. A diagnosis was made from clinical symptoms together with serum thyroxine, TRAb, thyroid ultrasound and orbital computed tomography. Germline V CDR1 and CDR2: KGHDR, SFDVKD. Trimming left V 4 bases short and J 3 bases short, with 8 bases between. The CDR3 is made up of 14 amino acids. Study-level points and caveats: Most clonotypes expanded in thyroid above 0.001 frequency were present in blood too. The 13-signature model separated ophthalmopathy from stable hyperthyroidism at just under 90% sensitivity and about 81% specificity.

The sample comprised peripheral blood or thyroid tissue (not recorded which). V is TRBV24-1 and J is TRBJ2-2, with D hard to call. The origin of this receptor is an adult man with Graves' hyperthyroidism. CDR3 DNA sequence: TGTGCCACCAGTGAGTACCGGGACACCGGGGAGCTGTTTTTT. It codes for CATSEYRDTGELFF.